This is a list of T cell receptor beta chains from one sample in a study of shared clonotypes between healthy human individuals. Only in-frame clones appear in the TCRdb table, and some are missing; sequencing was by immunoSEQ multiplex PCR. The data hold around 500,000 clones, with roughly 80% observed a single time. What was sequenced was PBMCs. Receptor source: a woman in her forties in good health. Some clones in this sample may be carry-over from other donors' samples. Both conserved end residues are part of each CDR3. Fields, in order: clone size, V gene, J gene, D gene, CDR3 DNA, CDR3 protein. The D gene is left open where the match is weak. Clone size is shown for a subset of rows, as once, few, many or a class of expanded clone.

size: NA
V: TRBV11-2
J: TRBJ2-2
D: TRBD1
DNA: TGTGCCAGCAGCAGGGGGCTCGCGAACACCGGGGAGCTGTTTTTT
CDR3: CASSRGLANTGELFF

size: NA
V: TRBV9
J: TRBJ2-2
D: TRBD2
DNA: TGTGCCAGCAGCCGGACTAGCGAAGCGCGTGGGGAGCTGTTTTTT
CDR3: CASSRTSEARGELFF

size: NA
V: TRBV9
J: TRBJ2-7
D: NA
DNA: TGTGCCAGCAGCTCAGAGGGCAGGGAACACGAGCAGTACTTC
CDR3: CASSSEGREHEQYF

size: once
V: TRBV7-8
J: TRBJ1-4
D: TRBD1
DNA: TGTGCCAGCAGCTTACCGGGACAGACTAATGAAAAACTGTTTTTT
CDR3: CASSLPGQTNEKLFF

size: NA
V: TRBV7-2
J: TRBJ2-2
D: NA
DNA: TGTGCCAGCAGCTTATCCAGGGCGGCCGGGGAGCTGTTTTTT
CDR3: CASSLSRAAGELFF

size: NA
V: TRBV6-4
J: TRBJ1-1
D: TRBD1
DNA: TGTGCCAGCAGAAGGGACAGCTTAAACCTGAAGGCTTTCTTT
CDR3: CASRRDSLNLKAFF

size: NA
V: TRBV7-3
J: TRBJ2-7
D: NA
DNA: TGTGCCAGCAGCCCGCGGGATGGCTACGAGCAGTACTTC
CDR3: CASSPRDGYEQYF

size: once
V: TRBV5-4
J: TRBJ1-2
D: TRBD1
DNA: TGTGCCAGCAGCCCGGACAGGGGGCTTACGAATGGCTACACCTTC
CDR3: CASSPDRGLTNGYTF

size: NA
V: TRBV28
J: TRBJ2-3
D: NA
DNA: TGTGCCAGCACCCCCGGGGGAAGAACAGATACGCAGTATTTT
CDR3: CASTPGGRTDTQYF

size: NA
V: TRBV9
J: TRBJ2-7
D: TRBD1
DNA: TGTGCCAGCAGCAGACGGGACAGGACTTACGAGCAGTACTTC
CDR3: CASSRRDRTYEQYF

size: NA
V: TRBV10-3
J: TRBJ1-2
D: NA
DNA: TGTGCCATCAGCCCAACTGACAGTATGGATGGCTACACCTTC
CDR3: CAISPTDSMDGYTF

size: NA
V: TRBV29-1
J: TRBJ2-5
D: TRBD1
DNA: TGCAGCGCGGGGGACAGGGGGGAGACCCAGTACTTC
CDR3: CSAGDRGETQYF

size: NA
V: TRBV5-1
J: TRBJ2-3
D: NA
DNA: TGCGCCAGCAGCTTGACAAGAGATACGCAGTATTTT
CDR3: CASSLTRDTQYF

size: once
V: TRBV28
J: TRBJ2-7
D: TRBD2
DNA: TGTGCCAGCCAGCCTAGCGGGAGGGCCTACGAGCAGTACTTC
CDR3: CASQPSGRAYEQYF

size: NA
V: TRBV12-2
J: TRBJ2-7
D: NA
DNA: TGTGCAAGTCGCTTAGTGGTGCCCCCACGGGGAATCCACACACAAAAACCCCCCGCGCAGTACTTC
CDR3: CASRLVVPPRGIHTQKPPAQYF

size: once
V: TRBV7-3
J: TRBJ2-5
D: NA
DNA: TGTGCCAGCAGCTTACAGCGGCAAGAGACCCAGTACTTC
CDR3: CASSLQRQETQYF

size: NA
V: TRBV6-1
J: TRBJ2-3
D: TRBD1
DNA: TGTGCCAGCAGCCTCGGACAGGGGACCACAGATACGCAGTATTTT
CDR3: CASSLGQGTTDTQYF

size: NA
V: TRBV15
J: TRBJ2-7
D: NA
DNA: TGTGCCACCAGCAGAGGGATCTACGAGCAGTACTTC
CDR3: CATSRGIYEQYF